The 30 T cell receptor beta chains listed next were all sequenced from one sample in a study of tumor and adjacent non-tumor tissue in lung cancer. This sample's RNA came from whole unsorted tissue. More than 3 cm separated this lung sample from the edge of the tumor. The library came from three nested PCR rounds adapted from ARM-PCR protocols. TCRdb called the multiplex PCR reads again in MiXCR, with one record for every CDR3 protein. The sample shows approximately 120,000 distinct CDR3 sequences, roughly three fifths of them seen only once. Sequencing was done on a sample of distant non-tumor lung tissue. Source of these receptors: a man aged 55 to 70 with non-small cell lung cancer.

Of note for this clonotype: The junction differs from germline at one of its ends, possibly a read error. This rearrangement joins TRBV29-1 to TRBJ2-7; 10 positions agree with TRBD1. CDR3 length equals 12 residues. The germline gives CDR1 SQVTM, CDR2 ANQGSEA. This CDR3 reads CSVAWTGGGHYF. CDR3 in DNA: TGCAGCGTTGCTTGGACAGGGGGTGGGCACTACTTT.

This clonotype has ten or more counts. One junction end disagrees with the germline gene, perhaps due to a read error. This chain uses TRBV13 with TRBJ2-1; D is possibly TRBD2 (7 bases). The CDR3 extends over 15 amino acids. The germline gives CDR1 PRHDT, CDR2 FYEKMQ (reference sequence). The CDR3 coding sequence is TGTGCCGGCAGCTACGCGGGGGCCGTCATGTTTGAGCAGTTCTTC. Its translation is CAGSYAGAVMFEQFF.

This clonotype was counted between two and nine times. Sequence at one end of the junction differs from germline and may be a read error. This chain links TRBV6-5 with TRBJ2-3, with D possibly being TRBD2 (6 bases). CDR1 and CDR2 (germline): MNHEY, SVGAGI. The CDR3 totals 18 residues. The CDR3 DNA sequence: TGTGCCAGCAGTTCAGGATCCGGTCTGGGAACTAGCACATATACACAGTATTTT. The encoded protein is CASSSGSGLGTSTYTQYF.

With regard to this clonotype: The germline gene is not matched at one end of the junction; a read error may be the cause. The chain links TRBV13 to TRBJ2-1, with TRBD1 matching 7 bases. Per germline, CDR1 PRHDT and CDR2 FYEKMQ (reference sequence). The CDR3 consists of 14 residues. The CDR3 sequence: CTSSFWDRGFWQFF. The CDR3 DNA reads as TGTACCAGCAGCTTCTGGGACAGAGGCTTTTGGCAGTTCTTC.

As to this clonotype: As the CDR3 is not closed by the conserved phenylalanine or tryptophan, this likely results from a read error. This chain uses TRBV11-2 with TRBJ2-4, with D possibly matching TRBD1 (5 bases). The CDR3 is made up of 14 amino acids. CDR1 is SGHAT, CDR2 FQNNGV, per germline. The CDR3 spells CPSSLEIGVNIQYL. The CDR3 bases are TGTCCCAGCAGCTTAGAAATAGGGGTGAACATTCAGTACCTC.

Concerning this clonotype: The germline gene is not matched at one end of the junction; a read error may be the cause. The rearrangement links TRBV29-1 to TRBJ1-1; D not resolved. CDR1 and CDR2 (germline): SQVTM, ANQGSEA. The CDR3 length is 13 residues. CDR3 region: CSVDPHGDTEAFF. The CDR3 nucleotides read TGTAGCGTTGACCCACATGGAGACACTGAAGCTTTCTTT.

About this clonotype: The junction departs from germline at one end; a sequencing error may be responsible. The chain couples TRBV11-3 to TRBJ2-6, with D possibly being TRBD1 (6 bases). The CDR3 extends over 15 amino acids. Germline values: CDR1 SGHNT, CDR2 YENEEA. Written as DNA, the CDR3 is TGCGTCAGCAGCCAACAGGGTTCTGAGGCCAACGTCCTGACTTTC. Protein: CVSSQQGSEANVLTF.

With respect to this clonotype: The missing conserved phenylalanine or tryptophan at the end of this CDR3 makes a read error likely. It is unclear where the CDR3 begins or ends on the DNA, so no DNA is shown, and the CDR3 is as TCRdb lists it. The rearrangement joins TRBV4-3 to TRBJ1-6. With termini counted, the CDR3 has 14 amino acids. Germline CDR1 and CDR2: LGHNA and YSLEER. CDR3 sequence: CASSLNLADSPLHI.

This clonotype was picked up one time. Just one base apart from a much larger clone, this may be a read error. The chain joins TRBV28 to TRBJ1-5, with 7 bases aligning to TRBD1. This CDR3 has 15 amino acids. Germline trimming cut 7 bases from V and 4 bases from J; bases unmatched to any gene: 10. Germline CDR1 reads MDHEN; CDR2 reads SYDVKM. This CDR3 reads CASNIQPGQNQPQHF. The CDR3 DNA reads TGTGCCAGCAACATTCAGCCGGGACAGAATCAGCCCCAGCATTTT.

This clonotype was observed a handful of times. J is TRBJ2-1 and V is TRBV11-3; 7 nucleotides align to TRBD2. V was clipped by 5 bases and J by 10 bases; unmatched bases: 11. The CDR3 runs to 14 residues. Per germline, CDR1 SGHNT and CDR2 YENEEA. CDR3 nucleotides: TGTGCCAGCAGCCCACGGACTAGGCTCAAAGAGCAGTTCTTC. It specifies CASSPRTRLKEQFF.

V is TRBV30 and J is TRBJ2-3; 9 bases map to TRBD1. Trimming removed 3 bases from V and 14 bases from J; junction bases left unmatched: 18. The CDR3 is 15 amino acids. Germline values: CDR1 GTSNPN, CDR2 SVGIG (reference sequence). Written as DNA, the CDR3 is TGTGCCTGGAGCATAGGACAGGGGAACACAGATATGCGGTATTTT. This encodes CAWSIGQGNTDMRYF.

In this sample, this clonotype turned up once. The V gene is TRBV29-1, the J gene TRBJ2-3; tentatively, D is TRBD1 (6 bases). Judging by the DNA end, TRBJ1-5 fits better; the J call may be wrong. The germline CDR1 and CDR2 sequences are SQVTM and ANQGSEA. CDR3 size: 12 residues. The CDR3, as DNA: TGCAGCCACAGGGTGGGCACAGATACTCAGCATTTT. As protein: CSHRVGTDTQHF.

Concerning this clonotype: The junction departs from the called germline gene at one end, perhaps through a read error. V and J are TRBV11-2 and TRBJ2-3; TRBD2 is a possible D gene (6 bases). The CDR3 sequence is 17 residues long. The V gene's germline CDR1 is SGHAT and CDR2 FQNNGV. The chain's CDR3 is CASSLGSRELGTDTQYF. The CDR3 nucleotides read TGTGCCAGCAGCTTAGGGAGTCGGGAGTTGGGCACAGATACTCAGTATTTT.

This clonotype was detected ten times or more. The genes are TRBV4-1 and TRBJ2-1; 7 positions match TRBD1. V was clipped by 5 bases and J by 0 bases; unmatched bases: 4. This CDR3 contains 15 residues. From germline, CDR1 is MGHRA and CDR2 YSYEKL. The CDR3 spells CASSKDRSSYNEQFF. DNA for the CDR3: TGCGCCAGCAGCAAGGACAGGAGCTCCTACAATGAGCAGTTCTTC.

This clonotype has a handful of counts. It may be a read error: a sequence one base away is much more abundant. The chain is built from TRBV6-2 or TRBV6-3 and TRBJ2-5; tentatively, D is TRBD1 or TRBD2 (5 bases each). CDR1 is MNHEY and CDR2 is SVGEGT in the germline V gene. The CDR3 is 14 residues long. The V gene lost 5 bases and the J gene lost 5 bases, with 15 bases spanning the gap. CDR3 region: CASSHARGQETQYF. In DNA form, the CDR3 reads TGTGCCAGCAGTCACGCGAGGGGTCAGGAGACCCAGTACTTC.

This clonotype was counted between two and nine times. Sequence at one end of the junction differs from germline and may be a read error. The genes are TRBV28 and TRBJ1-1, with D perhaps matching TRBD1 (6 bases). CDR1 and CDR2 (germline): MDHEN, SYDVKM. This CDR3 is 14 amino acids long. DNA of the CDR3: TGTGCCAGCAGGCTCCCCCAGGGGAACACTGAAGCTCTCTTT. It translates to CASRLPQGNTEALF.

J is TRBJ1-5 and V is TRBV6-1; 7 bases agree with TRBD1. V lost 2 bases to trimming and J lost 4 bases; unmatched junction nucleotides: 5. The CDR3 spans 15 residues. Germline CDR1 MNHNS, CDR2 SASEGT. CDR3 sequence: CASSENRGTNQPQHF. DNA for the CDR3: TGTGCCAGCAGTGAAAACAGGGGCACTAATCAGCCCCAGCATTTT.

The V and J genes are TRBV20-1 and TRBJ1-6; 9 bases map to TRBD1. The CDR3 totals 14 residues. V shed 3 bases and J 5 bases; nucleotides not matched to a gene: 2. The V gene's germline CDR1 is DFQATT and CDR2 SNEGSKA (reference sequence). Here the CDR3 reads CSASGTGNNSPLHF. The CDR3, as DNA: TGCAGTGCTAGCGGGACAGGGAATAATTCACCCCTCCACTTT.

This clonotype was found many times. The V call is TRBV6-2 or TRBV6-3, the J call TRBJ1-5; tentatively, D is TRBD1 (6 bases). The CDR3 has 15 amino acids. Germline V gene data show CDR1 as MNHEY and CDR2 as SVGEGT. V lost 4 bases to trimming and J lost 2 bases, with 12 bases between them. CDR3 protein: CASSSRGQGNQPQHF. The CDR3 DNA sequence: TGTGCCAGCAGTTCTCGGGGGCAAGGCAATCAGCCCCAGCATTTT.

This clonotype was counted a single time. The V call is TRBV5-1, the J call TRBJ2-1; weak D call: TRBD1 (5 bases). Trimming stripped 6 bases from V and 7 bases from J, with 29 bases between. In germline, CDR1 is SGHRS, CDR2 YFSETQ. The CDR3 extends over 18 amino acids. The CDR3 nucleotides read TGCGCCAGCAACGCCGCTCCCCCAGGGAAGGCAGTTTTAAATGAGCAGTTCTTC. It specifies CASNAAPPGKAVLNEQFF.

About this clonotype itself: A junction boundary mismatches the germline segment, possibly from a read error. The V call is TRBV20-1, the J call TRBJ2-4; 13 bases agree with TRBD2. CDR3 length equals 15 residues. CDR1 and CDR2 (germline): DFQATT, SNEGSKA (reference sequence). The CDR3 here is CNARELAGGKNIQYF. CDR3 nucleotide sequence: TGCAATGCTAGAGAACTAGCGGGGGGGAAAAACATTCAGTACTTC.

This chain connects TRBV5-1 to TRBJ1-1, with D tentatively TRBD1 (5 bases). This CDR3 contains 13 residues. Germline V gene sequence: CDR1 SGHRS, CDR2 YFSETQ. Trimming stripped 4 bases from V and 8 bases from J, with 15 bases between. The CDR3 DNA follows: TGCGCCAGCAGCAGAGGGACCCCGGGGGAAGCTTTCTTT. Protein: CASSRGTPGEAFF.

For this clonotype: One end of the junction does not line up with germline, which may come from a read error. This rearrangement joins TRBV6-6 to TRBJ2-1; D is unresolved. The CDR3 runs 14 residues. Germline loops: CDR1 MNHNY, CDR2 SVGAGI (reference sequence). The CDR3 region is CVSSYSPHSNEQFF. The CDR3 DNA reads TGTGTCAGCAGTTACTCGCCCCACTCCAATGAGCAGTTCTTC.

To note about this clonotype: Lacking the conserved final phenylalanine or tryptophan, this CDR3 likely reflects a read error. The CDR3 protein is CASSYRDVLGTDTQYC. In DNA form, the CDR3 reads TGTGCCAGCAGCTACAGGGATGTGTTGGGCACAGATACGCAGTATTGT. The rearrangement links TRBV6-5 to TRBJ2-3; the D gene is possibly TRBD1 (6 bases). Per the germline V gene, CDR1 is MNHEY and CDR2 is SVGAGI. With 6 bases removed from V and 1 base from J, the gap between germline ends came to 17 bases. This CDR3 is built from 16 residues.

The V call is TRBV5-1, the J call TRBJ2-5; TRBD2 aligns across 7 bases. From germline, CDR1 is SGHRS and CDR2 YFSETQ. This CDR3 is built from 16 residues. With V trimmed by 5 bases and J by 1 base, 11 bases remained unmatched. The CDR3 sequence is CASRLLSGASQETQYF. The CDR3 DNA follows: TGCGCCAGCAGGCTACTGAGCGGGGCATCCCAAGAGACCCAGTACTTC.

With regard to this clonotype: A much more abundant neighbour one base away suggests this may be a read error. The CDR3 region is CANRRQLGDNEQFF. DNA for the CDR3: TGTGCCAACAGGAGGCAATTGGGAGACAATGAGCAGTTCTTC. V and J are TRBV6-1 and TRBJ2-1; the D call may be TRBD1 or TRBD2 (5 bases each). V gave up 10 bases and J gave up 5 bases, with 18 bases separating them. CDR1 is MNHNS and CDR2 is SASEGT in the germline V gene. The CDR3 contains 14 residues.

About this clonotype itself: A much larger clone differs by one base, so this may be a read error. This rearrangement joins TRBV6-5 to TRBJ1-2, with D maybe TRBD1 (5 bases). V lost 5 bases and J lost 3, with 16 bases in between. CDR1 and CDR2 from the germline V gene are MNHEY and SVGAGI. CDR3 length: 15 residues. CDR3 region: CASSPWTWGYYGYTF. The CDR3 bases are TGTGCCAGCAGTCCTTGGACATGGGGCTACTATGGCTACACCTTC.

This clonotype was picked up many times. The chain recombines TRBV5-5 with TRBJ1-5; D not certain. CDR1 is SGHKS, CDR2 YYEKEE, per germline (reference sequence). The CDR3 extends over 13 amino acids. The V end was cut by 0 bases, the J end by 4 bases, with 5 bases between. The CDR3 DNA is TGTGCCAGCAGCTTGGCGTGGAATCAGCCCCAGCATTTT. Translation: CASSLAWNQPQHF. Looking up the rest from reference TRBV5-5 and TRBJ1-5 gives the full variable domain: DAGVTQSPTHLIKTRGQQVTLRCSPISGHKSVSWYQQVLGQGPQFIFQYYEKEERGRGNFPDRFSARQFPNYSSELNVNALLLGDSALYLCASSLAWNQPQHFGDGTRLSIL.

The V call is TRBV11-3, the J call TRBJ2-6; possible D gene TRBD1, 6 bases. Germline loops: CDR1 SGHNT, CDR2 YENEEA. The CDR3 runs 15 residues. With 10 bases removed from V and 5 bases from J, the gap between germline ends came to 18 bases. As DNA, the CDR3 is TGTGCCAACAGTCAACAGGGTTCTTGGGCCAACGTCCTGACTTTC. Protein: CANSQQGSWANVLTF.

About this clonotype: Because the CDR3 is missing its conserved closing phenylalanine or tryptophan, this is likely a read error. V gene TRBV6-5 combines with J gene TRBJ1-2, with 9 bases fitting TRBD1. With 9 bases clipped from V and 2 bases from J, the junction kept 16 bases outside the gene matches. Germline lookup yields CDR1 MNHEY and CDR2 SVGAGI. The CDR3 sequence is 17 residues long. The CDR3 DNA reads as TGTGCCAGTAGAAAATCAACAGGGGGCGATGAGAACTATGGCTACACCTTA. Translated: CASRKSTGGDENYGYTL.